The next 6 T cell receptor beta chains were all read from a single sample in a study of blood T cell repertoires in COVID-19. The assay was immunoSEQ multiplex PCR, and TCRdb's table has in-frame clones only and misses some. This sample has 250,000 to 300,000 clones; around four fifths occur once, and the top ten carry around 6%. The material sequenced was peripheral blood. These receptors originate from a man older than 75 with acute or convalescent COVID-19.

V and J are TRBV29-1 and TRBJ1-1, with D unresolved. This CDR3 has 14 amino acids. V lost 6 bases, J lost 1 base, and 15 bases lay in between. CDR1 and CDR2 from the germline V gene are SQVTM and ANQGSEA. The CDR3 loop is CSVRVVGENTEAFF. The CDR3 coding sequence is TGCAGCGTGAGGGTAGTTGGGGAGAACACTGAAGCTTTCTTT.

The V and J genes are TRBV2 and TRBJ1-1; 9 nucleotides match TRBD1. CDR3 length: 15 amino acids. Per germline, CDR1 SNHLY and CDR2 FYNNEI. V was clipped by 6 bases and J by 2 bases; unmatched bases: 7. CDR3 nucleotide sequence: TGTGCCAGCAGCAAGGACAGGGGCGTAAACACTGAAGCTTTCTTT. It codes for CASSKDRGVNTEAFF.

J is TRBJ2-2 and V is TRBV27; D is unclear. The ends were cut back, 6 bases at V and 4 bases at J, with 24 bases in the middle. CDR1 is MNHEY and CDR2 is SMNVEV in the germline V gene (reference sequence). This CDR3 has 18 residues. CDR3 sequence reads: CASRTSAIPPLGTGELFF. The CDR3 DNA sequence: TGTGCCAGCAGAACCTCAGCGATCCCCCCCTTGGGCACCGGGGAGCTGTTTTTT.

The J gene is TRBJ2-3, the V gene TRBV24-1, with D perhaps TRBD1 (5 bases). In germline, CDR1 is KGHDR, CDR2 SFDVKD. This CDR3 is 15 amino acids long. Trimming stripped 2 bases from V and 6 bases from J, with 14 bases between. CDR3 coding DNA: TGTGCCACCAGTGATTGGACATCGGACACGGATACGCAGTATTTT. It translates to CATSDWTSDTDTQYF.

V and J are TRBV28 and TRBJ1-5; the D gene is possibly TRBD1 (5 bases). This CDR3 has 13 residues. V was clipped by 7 bases and J by 6 bases, with 13 bases between them. Germline CDR1 is MDHEN and CDR2 is SYDVKM. The CDR3 loop reads CASKLTGVQPQHF. Here the CDR3 DNA reads TGTGCCAGCAAACTAACAGGCGTTCAGCCCCAGCATTTT.

This chain uses TRBV29-1 with TRBJ2-7; tentatively, D is TRBD1 (5 bases). The V gene's germline CDR1 is SQVTM and CDR2 ANQGSEA. The length of the CDR3 is 13 residues. V was cut by 7 bases and J by 5 bases, with 18 bases left in between. The CDR3 is CSGRGDGPDEQYF. The CDR3 DNA reads TGCAGCGGTAGGGGTGATGGCCCGGACGAGCAGTACTTC.